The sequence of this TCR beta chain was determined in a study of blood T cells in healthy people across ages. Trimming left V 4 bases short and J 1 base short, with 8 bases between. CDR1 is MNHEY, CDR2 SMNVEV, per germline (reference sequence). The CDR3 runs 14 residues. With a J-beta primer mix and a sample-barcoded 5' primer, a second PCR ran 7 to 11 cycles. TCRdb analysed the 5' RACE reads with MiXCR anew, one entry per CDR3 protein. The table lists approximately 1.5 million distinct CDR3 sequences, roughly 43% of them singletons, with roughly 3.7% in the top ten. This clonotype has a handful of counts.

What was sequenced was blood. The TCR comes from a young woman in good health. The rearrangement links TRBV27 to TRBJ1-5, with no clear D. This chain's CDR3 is CASSYGMSNQPQHF. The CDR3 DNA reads TGTGCCAGCAGTTACGGGATGAGCAATCAGCCCCAGCATTTT.